Following are 9 T cell receptor beta chains from one sample sequenced in a study of blood T cell repertoires in COVID-19. The repertoire was sequenced with immunoSEQ multiplex PCR; TCRdb's copy has only in-frame clones and lacks some. The sample yields around 200,000 clones, around 90% seen once. Sequenced sample: PBMCs or T cells enriched from blood (not recorded which). The source of these receptors is a man under 40 who had recovered from COVID-19.

The chain is built from TRBV7-6 and TRBJ1-1; D might be TRBD1 (5 bases). This CDR3 comprises 14 residues. From germline, CDR1 is SGHVS and CDR2 FNYEAQ. V dropped 5 bases and J dropped 4 bases, with 14 bases sitting between them. CDR3 amino acids: CASSPLPGGTEAFF. As DNA, the CDR3 is TGTGCCAGCAGCCCGCTTCCGGGGGGCACTGAAGCTTTCTTT.

The chain's CDR3 is CASSSAHKSDEQYF. The CDR3, as DNA: TGTGCCAGCAGCTCAGCCCATAAGTCGGACGAGCAGTACTTC. V and J are TRBV7-2 and TRBJ2-7; D remains unclear. V was shortened by 4 bases and J by 5 bases, with 15 bases between the two germline ends. From germline, CDR1 is SGHTA and CDR2 FQGNSA. The CDR3 runs 14 residues.

The chain combines TRBV6-5 with TRBJ2-4, with TRBD1 as a possible D gene (6 bases). Germline CDR1 is MNHEY and CDR2 is SVGAGI. V shed 2 bases and J shed 1 base, with 9 bases lying between them. The CDR3 consists of 15 residues. The CDR3, as DNA: TGTGCCAGCAGTTACACGACAGGCGCCAAAAACATTCAGTACTTC. This codes for CASSYTTGAKNIQYF.

Comment on this clone: One end of the junction does not line up with germline, which may come from a read error. The CDR3: CASSKGVMNAEAFF. The CDR3 DNA follows: TGTGCCAGCAGCAAGGGAGTCATGAACGCTGAAGCTTTCTTT. The gene calls are TRBV5-8 and TRBJ1-1, with D hard to call. The V gene's germline CDR1 is SGHTS and CDR2 YDEGEE. The CDR3 length is 14 residues. Filled out from reference TRBV5-8 and TRBJ1-1, the complete variable domain reads EAGVTQSPTHLIKTRGQQATLRCSPISGHTSVYWYQQALGLGLQFLLWYDEGEERNRGNFPPRFSGRQFPNYSSELNVNALELEDSALYLCASSKGVMNAEAFFGQGTRLTVV.

V and J are TRBV19 and TRBJ2-2; 9 bases fit TRBD2. CDR1 and CDR2 (germline): LNHDA, SQIVND (reference sequence). CDR3 length: 14 amino acids. The ends lost 5 bases at V and 6 bases at J; junction bases unmatched: 4. The CDR3 bases are TGTGCCAGTAGTTTAGGCGGGAGGGCCGGGGAGCTGTTTTTT. Amino acids: CASSLGGRAGELFF.

V usage is TRBV15 and J usage is TRBJ1-3; TRBD1 might be the D (6 bases). This CDR3 region has 20 residues. CDR1 is LNHNV and CDR2 is YYDKDF in the germline V gene (reference sequence). V lost 2 bases and J lost 0, with 23 bases in between. The CDR3 DNA reads as TGTGCCACCAGCAGATCAATTACGACAGGACCGAAAAGCTCTGGAAACACCATATATTTT. Its protein is CATSRSITTGPKSSGNTIYF.

This chain connects TRBV24-1 to TRBJ1-5; D gene unclear. Trimming removed 5 bases at V and 3 bases at J, with 4 bases between. Germline-derived CDR1 and CDR2 are KGHDR and SFDVKD. This CDR3 contains 12 residues. CDR3 sequence reads: CATSAHNQPQHF. In nucleotides, the CDR3 is TGTGCCACCAGTGCCCACAATCAGCCCCAGCATTTT.

As DNA, the CDR3 is TGTGCCAGCAGCCGGACAGGGTTCGAAGAGACCCAGTACTTC. This encodes CASSRTGFEETQYF. The chain combines TRBV5-4 with TRBJ2-5; 8 nucleotides align to TRBD1. This CDR3 has 14 residues. The junction had 5 bases not matched to a gene; V was cut back by 4 bases and J by 3 bases. Germline-derived CDR1 and CDR2 are SGHNT and YYREEE (reference sequence).

The V and J genes are TRBV6-5 and TRBJ2-7, with D unclear. V lost 5 bases and J lost 0, with 11 bases in between. The germline gives CDR1 MNHEY, CDR2 SVGAGI. The CDR3 contains 14 residues. In DNA form, the CDR3 reads TGTGCCAGCAGTCCACGTCTAAGCTCCTACGAGCAGTACTTC. It yields the protein CASSPRLSSYEQYF.